This T cell receptor beta chain emerged from a study of T-cell reconstitution after alpha-beta-depleted transplantation in children listed by TCRdb under 2016. A note on the overall study: T-cell immune reconstitution after TCRalphabeta/CD19-depleted allogeneic hematopoietic cell transplantation in children was quantitatively tracked in the study by means of TCR repertoire profiling.

Libraries came from PCR. The instrument given in TCRdb is Illumina HiSeq 2500. TCR library preparation used molecular barcoding, with unique molecular identifiers applied to normalize quantification of the TCRbeta repertoire. TCRdb handled the public reads itself, with Q25 trimming in fastp and clone calling in MiXCR, and kept productive beta chains. Identical CDR3 protein sequences are pooled into one entry, listed with their most common genes and DNA. The sample profile shows more than 550,000 distinct CDR3 sequences; about 10% of them were found once. The ten largest clones capture roughly 3.9% of the sample. V drops 5 bases and J drops 8 bases, leaving 12 bases in between. The germline V gene (reference sequence) sets CDR1 to MNHEY and CDR2 to SMNVEV. The CDR3 runs 12 amino acids, cysteine and phenylalanine included. Just CDR3 DNA is preserved here, 36 bases in frame from base 1. The sample holds a few counts of this clonotype. There is no known antigen for this receptor. No much larger clone is present one base from it, and per-base qualities are unavailable.

The receptor's source is a human donor who donated a stem cell graft to a child with acute myeloid leukemia. The sequence joins TRBV27 to TRBJ1-2; the D gene remains uncertain. Material: PBMCs from the stem cell graft donor, obtained from the stem cell graft. The DNA sequence is given as TGTGCCAGCAGTGGGGAGTCGGGAGGCTACACCTTC. The encoded protein is CASSGESGGYTF.